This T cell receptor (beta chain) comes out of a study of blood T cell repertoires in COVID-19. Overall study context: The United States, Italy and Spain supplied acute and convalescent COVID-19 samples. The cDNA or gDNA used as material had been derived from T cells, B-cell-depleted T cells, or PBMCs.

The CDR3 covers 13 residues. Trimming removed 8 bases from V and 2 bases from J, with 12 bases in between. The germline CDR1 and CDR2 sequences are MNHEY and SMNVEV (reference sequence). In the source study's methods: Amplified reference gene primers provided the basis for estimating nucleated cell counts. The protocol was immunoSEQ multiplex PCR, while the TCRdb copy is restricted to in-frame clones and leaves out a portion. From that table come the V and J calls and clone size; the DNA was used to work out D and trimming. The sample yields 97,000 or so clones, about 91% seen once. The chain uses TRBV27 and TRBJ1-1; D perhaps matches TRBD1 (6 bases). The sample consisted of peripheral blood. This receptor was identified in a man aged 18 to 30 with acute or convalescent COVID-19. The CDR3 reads CASRSGHNTEAFF. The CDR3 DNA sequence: TGTGCCAGCCGATCGGGACACAACACTGAAGCTTTCTTT.